The clone carrying this T cell receptor beta chain occurred a few times. Repertoires were generated with immunoSEQ multiplex PCR, while TCRdb's copy carries only in-frame clones and drops some. The sample contains about 120,000 clones, around nine tenths of which appear only once. The data stem from a study of control samples from healthy donors and cancer patients. The germline V gene encodes CDR1 LGHDT and CDR2 YNNKEL (reference sequence). V lost 4 bases, J lost 0 bases, and 10 bases lay in between. This CDR3 spans 16 amino acids. The chain employs TRBV3-1 (or the pseudogene TRBV3-2) and TRBJ1-6, with a possible D match to TRBD1 (6 bases). The sequenced sample consisted of blood. This receptor was identified in a woman aged 70-85 years in good health. The CDR3 region is CASSPQGSSYNSPLHF. The CDR3 nucleotides read TGTGCCAGCAGCCCGCAGGGGAGCTCCTATAATTCACCCCTCCACTTT.